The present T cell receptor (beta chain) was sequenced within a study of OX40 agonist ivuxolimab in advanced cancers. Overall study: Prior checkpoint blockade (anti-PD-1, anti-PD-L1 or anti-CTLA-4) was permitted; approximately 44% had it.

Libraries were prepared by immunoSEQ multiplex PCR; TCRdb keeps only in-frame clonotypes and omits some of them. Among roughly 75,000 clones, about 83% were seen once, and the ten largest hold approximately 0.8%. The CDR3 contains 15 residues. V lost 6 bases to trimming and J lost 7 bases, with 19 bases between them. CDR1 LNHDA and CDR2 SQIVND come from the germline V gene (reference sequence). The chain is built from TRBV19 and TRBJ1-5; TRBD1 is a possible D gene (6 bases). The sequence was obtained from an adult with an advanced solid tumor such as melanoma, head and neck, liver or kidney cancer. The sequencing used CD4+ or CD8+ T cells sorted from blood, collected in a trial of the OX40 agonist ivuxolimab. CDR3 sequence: CASSPPRGRYQPQHF. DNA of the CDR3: TGTGCCAGTAGCCCCCCCAGGGGTAGATACCAGCCCCAGCATTTT.